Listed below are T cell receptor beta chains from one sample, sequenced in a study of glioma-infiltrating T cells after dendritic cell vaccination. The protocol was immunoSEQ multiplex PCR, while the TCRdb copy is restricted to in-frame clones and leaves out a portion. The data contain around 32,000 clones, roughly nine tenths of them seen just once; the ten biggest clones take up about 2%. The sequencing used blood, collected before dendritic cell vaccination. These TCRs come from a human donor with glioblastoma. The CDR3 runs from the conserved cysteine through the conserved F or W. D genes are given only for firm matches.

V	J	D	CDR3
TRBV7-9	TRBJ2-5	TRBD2	CASTEGGAGGRETQYF
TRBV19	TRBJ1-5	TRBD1	CASSTLRGQGDQPQHF
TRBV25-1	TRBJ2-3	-	CASSEFGGSTDTQYF
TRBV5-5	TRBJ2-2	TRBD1	CASSSRDRVKSGELFF
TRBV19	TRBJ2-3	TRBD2	CASSRGTSVTDTQYF
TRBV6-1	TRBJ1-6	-	CASSEGGAGYARTPLHF
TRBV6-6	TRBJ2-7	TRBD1	CASERTGVEEQYF
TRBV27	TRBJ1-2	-	CASSLQGTHYGYTF
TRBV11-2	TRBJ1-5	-	CASSLVSGGNQPQHF
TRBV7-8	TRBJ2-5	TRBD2	CASSLGLAGVETQYF
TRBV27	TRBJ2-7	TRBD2	CASSLGSGGSYEQYF
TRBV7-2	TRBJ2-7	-	CASVLGTGYEQYF
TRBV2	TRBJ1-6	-	CASSVQNNSPLHF
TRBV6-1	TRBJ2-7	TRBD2	CASSASGTPVSYEQHF
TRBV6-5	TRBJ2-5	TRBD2	CASSYPRGGKETQYF
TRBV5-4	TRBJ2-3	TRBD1	CASSLNRGDTQYF
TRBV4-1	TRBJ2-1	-	CASSQRSSGSSYNEQFF
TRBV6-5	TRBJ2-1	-	CASSPANEQFF
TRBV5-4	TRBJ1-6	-	CASSLFTVNSPLHF
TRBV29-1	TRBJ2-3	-	CSVGLVGGGTDTQYF
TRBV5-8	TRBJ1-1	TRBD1	CASSLGQGGRFRAEAFF
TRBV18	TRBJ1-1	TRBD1	CASSLGTGGRHTEAFF
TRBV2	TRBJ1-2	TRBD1	CASSAGTEGIGGYTF
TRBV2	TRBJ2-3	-	CASSRGDTQYF
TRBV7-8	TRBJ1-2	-	CASSLGGADGYTF
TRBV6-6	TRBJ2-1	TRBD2	CASSILAGGPNEQFF
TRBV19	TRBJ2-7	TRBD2	CASTRGAGGHGYEQYF
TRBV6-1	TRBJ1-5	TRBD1	CASSRRGQGSQPQHF
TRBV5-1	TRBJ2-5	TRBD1	CASSLTGGNRGRETQYF
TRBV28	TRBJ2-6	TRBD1	CASSAPTGAKTGANVLTF
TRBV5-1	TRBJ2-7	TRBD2	CASGPGGGTGYEQYF
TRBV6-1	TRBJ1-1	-	CATTPSVTEAFF
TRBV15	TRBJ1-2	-	CATSRDMSSYGYTF
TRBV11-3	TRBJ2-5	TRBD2	CASSISTSGEEETQYF
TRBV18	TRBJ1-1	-	CASSPNGPGITLNTEAFF
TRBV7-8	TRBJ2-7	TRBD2	CASSLVGTSGSYEQYF
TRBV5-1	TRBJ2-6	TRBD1	CASRQGNSGANVLTF
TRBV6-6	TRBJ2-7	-	CASSPEYYEQYF
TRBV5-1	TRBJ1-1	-	CASSLVGGAEAFF
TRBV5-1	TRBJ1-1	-	CASRVQLEKGAEAFF